This record covers a single T cell receptor (beta chain). The data stem from a study of blood T cell repertoires in COVID-19. Study-level background: Sites across the United States, Italy and Spain contributed samples from acute and convalescent COVID-19. PBMCs, B-cell-depleted T cells, or T cells provided the cDNA or gDNA that made up the material.

Original processing notes: Nucleated cell counts were estimated from reference gene primer amplification. Clones were sequenced by immunoSEQ multiplex PCR, and TCRdb holds only the in-frame ones, with some missing. Clone size and V and J calls were adopted from that table, with D and trimming inferred from the DNA. The sample records under 150,000 clones, around 84% being singletons. V was pared by 0 bases and J by 4 bases, with 10 bases between. CDR1 and CDR2 (germline): SGHRS, YFSETQ. The CDR3 contains 14 residues. The rearrangement joins TRBV5-1 to TRBJ2-5, with D possibly being TRBD1 (6 bases). The sequenced material came from peripheral blood. The sequence derives from a human donor in a cohort sampled during active COVID-19. The CDR3 bases are TGCGCCAGCAGCTTGGTTGGACAGCCAGAGACCCAGTACTTC. This codes for CASSLVGQPETQYF.